These T cell receptor beta chains were read from a single sample in a study of blood T cells in healthy people across ages. TCRdb recomputed calls from the 5' RACE reads with MiXCR, one row per CDR3 protein. In the table there are some 760,000 distinct CDR3 sequences, 25% of which are singletons. These same records also appear under a second study, on T cells of mothers and their children.

Sequencing was done on a sample of blood. All receptors come from a boy younger than 18 in good health. CDR3s include the opening cysteine and the closing phenylalanine or tryptophan. The D gene is left open where the match is weak. The size entry is marked missing in some rows and otherwise reads once, few, many or a size class.

d_gene: TRBD2; j_gene: TRBJ2-3; abundance: few; v_gene: TRBV28; CDR3aa: CASRPLAEITDTQYF; CDR3nt: TGTGCCAGCAGACCTCTAGCGGAGATCACAGATACGCAGTATTTT
d_gene: TRBD1; j_gene: TRBJ2-5; abundance: .; v_gene: TRBV5-1; CDR3aa: CASSLFTQGIQETQYF; CDR3nt: TGCGCCAGCAGCTTGTTTACACAGGGGATCCAAGAGACCCAGTACTTC
d_gene: TRBD2; j_gene: TRBJ2-3; abundance: .; v_gene: TRBV7-6; CDR3aa: CASSLAIPPTSGSSTDTQYF; CDR3nt: TGTGCCAGCAGCTTAGCTATCCCCCCGACTAGCGGATCAAGCACAGATACGCAGTATTTT
d_gene: .; j_gene: TRBJ1-4; abundance: few; v_gene: TRBV5-6; CDR3aa: CASSLLSSTNEKLFF; CDR3nt: TGTGCCAGCAGTCTTCTATCATCAACTAATGAAAAACTGTTTTTT
d_gene: .; j_gene: TRBJ2-2; abundance: few; v_gene: TRBV19; CDR3aa: CARGRKVNTGELFF; CDR3nt: TGTGCCAGAGGCAGGAAAGTGAACACCGGGGAGCTGTTTTTT
d_gene: .; j_gene: TRBJ2-7; abundance: .; v_gene: TRBV29-1; CDR3aa: CSVREGDYEQYF; CDR3nt: TGCAGCGTTCGAGAGGGCGACTACGAGCAGTACTTC
d_gene: TRBD2; j_gene: TRBJ2-1; abundance: .; v_gene: TRBV7-2; CDR3aa: CASSLVGLAILDNEQFF; CDR3nt: TGTGCCAGCAGCTTAGTAGGACTAGCGATACTTGACAATGAGCAGTTCTTC
d_gene: .; j_gene: TRBJ2-7; abundance: .; v_gene: TRBV7-9; CDR3aa: CASSTGERYEQYF; CDR3nt: TGTGCCAGCAGTACTGGTGAGAGGTACGAGCAGTACTTC
d_gene: .; j_gene: TRBJ2-7; abundance: .; v_gene: TRBV27; CDR3aa: CASSPGLAGHTIYEQYF; CDR3nt: TGTGCCAGCAGTCCGGGACTGGCGGGACACACTATATACGAGCAGTACTTC
d_gene: .; j_gene: TRBJ1-1; abundance: .; v_gene: TRBV7-9; CDR3aa: CASSHRQAQTAEAFF; CDR3nt: TGTGCCAGCAGCCATCGACAGGCTCAGACTGCTGAAGCTTTCTTT
d_gene: .; j_gene: TRBJ2-6; abundance: .; v_gene: TRBV7-9; CDR3aa: CASIQGISGANVLTF; CDR3nt: TGTGCCAGCATACAAGGTATCTCTGGGGCCAACGTCCTGACTTTC
d_gene: .; j_gene: TRBJ1-4; abundance: .; v_gene: TRBV20-1; CDR3aa: CSARWGDIPGLELFF; CDR3nt: TGCAGTGCTAGATGGGGGGACATTCCGGGGTTGGAACTGTTTTTT